This T cell receptor beta chain was captured in a study of low-dose radiotherapy and immunotherapy resistance in tumors. This clonotype was counted many times. The V end lost 3 bases, the J end lost 3 bases, and 14 bases lay between the germline ends. The CDR3 runs to 14 residues. The germline CDR1 and CDR2 sequences are DFQATT and SNEGSKA (reference sequence). TRAV- and TRBV-specific primers primed first-strand cDNA, covering alpha and beta chains. TCR amplification involved 20 PCR cycles with a constant-region primer and V-primer adapter. TCRdb re-called the reads through MiXCR, storing one row per CDR3 protein. The data contain tens of thousands of distinct CDR3 sequences, 25% of them singletons. Time point meaning: after trial treatment. Sample treatment: LDRT plus nivolumab, ipilimumab, low-dose cyclophosphamide and aspirin (RACIN trial).

The sequenced sample was PBMCs, obtained after low-dose radiotherapy plus immunotherapy. J is TRBJ2-5 and V is TRBV20-1, with D perhaps matching TRBD2 (5 bases). This TCR was sampled from a male donor with prostate cancer. CDR3 DNA sequence: TGCAGTGCTAGTAGGCCCCTACTAGAAGAGACCCAGTACTTC. It encodes CSASRPLLEETQYF.